The TCR beta chain under discussion was sequenced for a study of chemoradiotherapy in HPV16-positive cancers (dated 2022 in TCRdb). About the study as a whole: Candidate HPV-specific T-cell clones and common TCR motifs were defined by functional T-cell assays performed on cells from a couple of HPV16-positive patients. The candidate HPV-specific TCRs and motifs were subsequently tracked in TCR repertoires obtained from roughly 85 patients with HPV-related cancers. The study asked whether T-cell immunity to the HPV oncoproteins E6 and E7 changes during chemoradiotherapy and whether this immunity affects survival.

The receptor library was made with the immunoSEQ multiplex PCR assay. Sourced from immuneACCESS, this table was stored by TCRdb with only in-frame sequences that have V and J called. A share of the clones is absent; for the studies checked, an unresolved V gene accounts for under half, and the remainder has no known explanation. The sample contains more than 2,000 clones, more than 70% of them found a single time. The ten most abundant clones make up 3% to 3.5% of the sample. Repertoires were sampled repeatedly over the course of chemoradiotherapy, so clonal expansion could be followed in the tumor microenvironment. This clone was recorded a few times. The target of this receptor is not known. No per-base quality is available; no much larger clone lies one base away. In the germline V gene, CDR1 corresponds to SQVTM and CDR2 to ANQGSEA. V lost 4 bases and J lost 5 bases; the stretch between them is 5 bases long. The CDR3, cysteine through phenylalanine, is 11 amino acids long. The CDR3 DNA has 33 bases and is translated from base 1.

What the authors observed across the whole study: Expansion of candidate HPV-specific clones and E7-related TCR motifs was observed in the tumor microenvironment during treatment, whereas no such expansion was observed for non-HPV-specific T cells. Improved recurrence-free survival in HPV16-positive patients was associated with expansion of HPV-responsive T cells during chemoradiotherapy. Only two HPV16-positive patients were used to derive the functional definition of HPV-specific T cells, and the survival association was reported for HPV16-positive patients.

The source is a human donor with HPV-associated anogenital cancer. The rearranged segments are TRBV29-1 and TRBJ2-2; too little of a D gene remains to name it. The sample was tumor tissue, taken from a patient who underwent chemoradiotherapy. The CDR3 region has the sequence CSVAATGELFF. The DNA reads as follows: TGCAGCGTTGCCGCGACCGGGGAGCTGTTTTTT.